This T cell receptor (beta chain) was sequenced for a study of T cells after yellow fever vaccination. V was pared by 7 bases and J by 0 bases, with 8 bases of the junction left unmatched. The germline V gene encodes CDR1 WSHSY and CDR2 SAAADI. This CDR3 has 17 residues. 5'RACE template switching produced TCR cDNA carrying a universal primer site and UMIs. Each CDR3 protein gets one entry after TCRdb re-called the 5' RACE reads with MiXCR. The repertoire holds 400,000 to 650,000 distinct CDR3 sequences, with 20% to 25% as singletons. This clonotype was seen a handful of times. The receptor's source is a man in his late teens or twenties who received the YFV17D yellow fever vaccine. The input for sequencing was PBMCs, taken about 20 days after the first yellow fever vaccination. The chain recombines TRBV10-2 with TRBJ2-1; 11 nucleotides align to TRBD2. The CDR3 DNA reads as TGCGCCAGCACTACAGTAGCGGGGGGGATCTCCTACAATGAGCAGTTCTTC. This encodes CASTTVAGGISYNEQFF.